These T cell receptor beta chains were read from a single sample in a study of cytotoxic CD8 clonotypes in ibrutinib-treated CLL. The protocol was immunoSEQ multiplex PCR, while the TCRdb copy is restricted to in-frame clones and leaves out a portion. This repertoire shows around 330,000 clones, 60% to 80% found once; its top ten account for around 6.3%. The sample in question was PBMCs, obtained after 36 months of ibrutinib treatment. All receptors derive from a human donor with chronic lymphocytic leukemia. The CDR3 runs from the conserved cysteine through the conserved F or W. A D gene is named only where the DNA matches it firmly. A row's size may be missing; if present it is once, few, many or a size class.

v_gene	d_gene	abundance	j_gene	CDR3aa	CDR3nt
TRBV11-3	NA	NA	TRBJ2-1	CASSWVSSGGEQFF	TGTGCCAGCAGCTGGGTTTCTTCTGGGGGTGAGCAGTTCTTC
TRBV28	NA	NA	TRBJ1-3	CASKWAGNTIYF	TGTGCCAGCAAGTGGGCTGGAAACACCATATATTTT
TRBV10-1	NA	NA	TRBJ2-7	CASSKPGTNPYEQYF	TGCGCCAGCAGTAAACCCGGGACAAACCCCTACGAGCAGTACTTC
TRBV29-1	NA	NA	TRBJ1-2	CSVERSRGYTF	TGCAGCGTTGAGAGATCCCGTGGCTACACCTTC
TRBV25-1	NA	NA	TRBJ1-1	CASANYDSSNTEAFF	TGTGCCAGCGCCAATTACGACAGTTCGAACACTGAAGCTTTCTTT
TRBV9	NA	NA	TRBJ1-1	CASSVGSNTEAFF	TGTGCCAGCAGCGTAGGAAGTAACACTGAAGCTTTCTTT
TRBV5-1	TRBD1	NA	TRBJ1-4	CASSLAGRGRDEKLFF	TGCGCCAGCAGCTTGGCGGGCAGGGGGCGAGATGAAAAACTGTTTTTT
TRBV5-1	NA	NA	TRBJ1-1	CASRTEKQINTEAFF	TGCGCCAGCAGGACAGAAAAACAGATAAACACTGAAGCTTTCTTT
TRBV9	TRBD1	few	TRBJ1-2	CASRGTGSYGYTF	TGTGCCAGCAGGGGGACAGGGTCCTATGGCTACACCTTC
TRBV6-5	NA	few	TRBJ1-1	CASSPTNTEAFF	TGTGCCAGCAGTCCAACCAACACTGAAGCTTTCTTT
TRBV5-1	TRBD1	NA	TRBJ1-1	CASSFPRTGGTEAFF	TGCGCCAGCAGCTTTCCTCGGACAGGGGGTACTGAAGCTTTCTTT
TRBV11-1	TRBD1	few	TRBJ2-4	CASSRTGGAKNIQYF	TGTGCCAGCAGCCGGACAGGGGGAGCCAAAAACATTCAGTACTTC
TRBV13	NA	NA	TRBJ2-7	CASSLVWGSEGFEQYF	TGTGCCAGCAGCTTAGTCTGGGGCAGCGAGGGCTTCGAGCAGTACTTC
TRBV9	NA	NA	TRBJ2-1	CASSVGTGPYNEQFF	TGTGCCAGCAGCGTAGGAACAGGGCCTTACAATGAGCAGTTCTTC
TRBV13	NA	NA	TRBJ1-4	CASSLSGKRTREKLFF	TGTGCCAGCAGCTTATCCGGGAAGAGGACTCGTGAAAAACTGTTTTTT
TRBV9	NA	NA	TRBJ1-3	CASSVQPGAGNTIYF	TGTGCCAGCAGCGTTCAGCCCGGGGCTGGAAACACCATATATTTT
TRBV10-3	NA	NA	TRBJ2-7	CAISDLAHEQYF	TGTGCCATCAGTGACCTGGCCCACGAGCAGTACTTC
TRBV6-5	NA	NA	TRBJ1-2	CASSYRGGGYTF	TGTGCCAGCAGTTACAGGGGCGGTGGCTACACCTTC
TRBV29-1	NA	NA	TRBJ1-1	CSVGTEAFF	TGCAGCGTGGGCACTGAAGCTTTCTTT
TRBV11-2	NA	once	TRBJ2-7	CASSSGTGTYEQYF	TGTGCCAGCAGCTCGGGGACGGGGACCTACGAGCAGTACTTC
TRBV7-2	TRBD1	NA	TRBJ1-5	CASSARTGASNQPQHF	TGTGCCAGCAGCGCTCGGACAGGGGCCAGCAATCAGCCCCAGCATTTT
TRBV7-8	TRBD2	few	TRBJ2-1	CASSLDPVASGINEQFF	TGTGCCAGCAGCTTAGACCCGGTGGCTAGCGGGATAAATGAGCAGTTCTTC
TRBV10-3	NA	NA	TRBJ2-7	CAISEETGHSYEQYF	TGTGCCATCAGTGAGGAAACGGGACATTCCTACGAGCAGTACTTC
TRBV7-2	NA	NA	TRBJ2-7	CASSLYGTLSYEQYF	TGTGCCAGCAGCTTATATGGGACTTTAAGCTACGAGCAGTACTTC
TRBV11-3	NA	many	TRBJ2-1	CASSHPAVSNEQFF	TGTGCCAGCAGCCACCCCGCAGTATCCAATGAGCAGTTCTTC
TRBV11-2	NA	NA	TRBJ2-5	CASSLGRETQYF	TGTGCCAGCAGCTTAGGGAGGGAGACCCAGTACTTC
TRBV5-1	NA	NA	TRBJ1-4	CASRNGGKNEKLFF	TGCGCCAGCAGAAACGGGGGGAAAAATGAAAAACTGTTTTTT
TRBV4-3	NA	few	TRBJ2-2	CASSQVGASVNTGELFF	TGCGCCAGCAGCCAAGTTGGGGCTAGCGTAAACACCGGGGAGCTGTTTTTT
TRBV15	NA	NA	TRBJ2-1	CATSIAGGRSEQFF	TGTGCCACCAGCATAGCCGGGGGTAGGAGTGAGCAGTTCTTC
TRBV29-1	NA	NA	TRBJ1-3	CSVALGDHSGNTIYF	TGCAGCGTTGCCCTAGGGGACCACTCTGGAAACACCATATATTTT
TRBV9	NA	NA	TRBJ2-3	CASSVANTPADTQYF	TGTGCCAGCAGCGTAGCGAACACCCCCGCAGATACGCAGTATTTT
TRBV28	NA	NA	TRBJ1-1	CASTQASRREAFF	TGTGCCAGCACACAAGCCAGTCGACGGGAAGCTTTCTTT
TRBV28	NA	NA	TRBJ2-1	CASSSQRATYNEQFF	TGTGCCAGCAGTAGCCAGCGGGCCACCTACAATGAGCAGTTCTTC
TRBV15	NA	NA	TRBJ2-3	CATSREGADYTDTQYF	TGTGCCACCAGCAGAGAGGGAGCGGACTACACAGATACGCAGTATTTT
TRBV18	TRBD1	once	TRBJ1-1	CASSPQQGASTEAFF	TGTGCCAGCTCACCCCAACAGGGGGCGAGTACTGAAGCTTTCTTT
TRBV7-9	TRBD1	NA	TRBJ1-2	CASSLVGGQGAHGYTF	TGTGCCAGCAGCTTAGTGGGCGGACAGGGGGCTCATGGCTACACCTTC
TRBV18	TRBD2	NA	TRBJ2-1	CASSLREGPYNEQFF	TGTGCCAGCTCACTTCGGGAGGGGCCCTACAATGAGCAGTTCTTC
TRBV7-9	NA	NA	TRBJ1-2	CASSPRPYGYTF	TGTGCCAGCAGCCCAAGACCGTATGGCTACACCTTC
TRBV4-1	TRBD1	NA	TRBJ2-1	CASSQEGQGAMEQFF	TGCGCCAGCAGCCAAGAGGGACAGGGGGCGATGGAGCAGTTCTTC
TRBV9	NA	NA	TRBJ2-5	CASSVAVSSGANQETQYF	TGTGCCAGCAGCGTAGCCGTGAGTAGCGGTGCTAATCAAGAGACCCAGTACTTC
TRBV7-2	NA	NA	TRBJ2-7	CASSPAGQLTYEQYF	TGTGCCAGCAGCCCAGCAGGACAGTTAACCTACGAGCAGTACTTC
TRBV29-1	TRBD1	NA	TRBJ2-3	CSVGQGGRDTQYF	TGCAGCGTCGGACAGGGCGGTAGAGATACGCAGTATTTT
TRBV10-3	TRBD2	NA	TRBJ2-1	CAISETSGGAADYNEQFF	TGTGCCATCAGTGAAACTAGCGGGGGGGCCGCCGATTACAATGAGCAGTTCTTC
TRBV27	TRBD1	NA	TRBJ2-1	CASRMDRVTRMFF	TGTGCCAGCAGGATGGACAGGGTGACACGTATGTTCTTC
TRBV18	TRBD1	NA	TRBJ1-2	CASSPRGQDVSYGYTF	TGTGCCAGCTCACCAAGGGGGCAGGACGTTAGCTATGGCTACACCTTC
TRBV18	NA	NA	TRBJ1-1	CASSLQTGMNTEAFF	TGTGCCAGCTCACTACAAACAGGTATGAACACTGAAGCTTTCTTT
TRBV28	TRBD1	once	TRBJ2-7	CASSLRQGLSYEQYF	TGTGCCAGCAGTTTAAGACAGGGCCTCTCCTACGAGCAGTACTTC
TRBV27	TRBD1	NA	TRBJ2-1	CASSRRPDRGVLTRGHEQFF	TGTGCCAGCAGTCGACGACCGGACAGGGGAGTTCTGACACGGGGCCATGAGCAGTTCTTC
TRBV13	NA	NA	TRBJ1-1	CASSLGGAGKAFF	TGTGCCAGCAGCTTAGGCGGGGCAGGGAAAGCTTTCTTT
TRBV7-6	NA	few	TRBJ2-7	CASSVGRTYEQYF	TGTGCCAGCAGCGTGGGACGGACCTACGAGCAGTACTTC
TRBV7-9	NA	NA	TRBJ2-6	CASSPPQGREANVLTF	TGTGCCAGCAGCCCTCCACAGGGGAGGGAGGCCAACGTCCTGACTTTC
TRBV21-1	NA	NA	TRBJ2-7	CANKVGTDSYEQYF	TGTGCCAACAAGGTGGGGACAGACTCCTACGAGCAGTACTTC
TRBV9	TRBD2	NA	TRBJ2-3	CASTPGLTSGGRSTDTQYF	TGTGCCAGCACCCCAGGGCTCACTAGCGGGGGGAGGAGCACAGATACGCAGTATTTT
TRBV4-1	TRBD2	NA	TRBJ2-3	CASSHRGGATDTQYF	TGCGCCAGCAGCCATCGCGGGGGGGCCACAGATACGCAGTATTTT